This T cell receptor beta chain comes out of a study of T cells in Graves' hyperthyroidism and ophthalmopathy. As for the study in general: At initial diagnosis, before any treatment had begun, peripheral blood was obtained.

From RNA transcripts, TCR beta CDR3 regions were amplified. First-round RT-PCR with HTBI primers amplified the TCR CDR3 region. A single record per CDR3 protein comes from TCRdb applying MiXCR to the multiplex PCR reads. The table shows about 350,000 distinct CDR3 sequences, with roughly 18% occurring only once. CDR3 length: 16 residues. Germline CDR1 and CDR2: MNHNS and SASEGT. With V trimmed by 6 bases and J by 3 bases, 12 bases remained unmatched. Diagnostic decisions used clinical symptoms, serum thyroxine and TRAb, thyroid ultrasound and orbital computed tomography. The authors obtained PBMCs from roughly 10 ml of fresh peripheral blood.

This clonotype was obtained from a woman between 40 and 55 years old with Graves' ophthalmopathy. The V call is TRBV6-1, the J call TRBJ1-2; 8 bases are a match to TRBD1. The sample taken for sequencing was blood. CDR3 sequence: CASRDPGTGVYYGYTF. The DNA for the CDR3 is TGTGCCAGCAGAGACCCTGGGACAGGTGTCTACTATGGCTACACCTTC.